This passage covers 26 T cell receptor beta chains from one sample sequenced in a study of blood T cell repertoires in COVID-19. TCRdb keeps only in-frame clones here, not all; method: immunoSEQ multiplex PCR. This sample has around 400,000 clones, with around nine tenths found just once. The sequenced material came from PBMCs or T cells enriched from blood (not recorded which). The receptors derive from a woman aged 18-29 years who had been exposed to COVID-19.

This clone was seen just once. V gene TRBV4-3 combines with J gene TRBJ1-2; 7 nucleotides match TRBD1. V shed 1 base, J shed 4 bases, and the junction held 6 bases outside the gene matches. Germline assignment: CDR1 LGHNA and CDR2 YSLEER. The CDR3 sequence is 15 residues long. Here the CDR3 reads CASSQGIGTAYGYTF. In nucleotides, the CDR3 is TGCGCCAGCAGCCAAGGTATTGGGACAGCCTATGGCTACACCTTC.

CDR3 nucleotides: TGTGCCAGCAGCCAAGGAGATGCGGGAGCCCTCTACAATGAGCAGTTCTTC. Translating gives CASSQGDAGALYNEQFF. The chain combines TRBV3-1 (or the pseudogene TRBV3-2) with TRBJ2-1, with 7 positions matching TRBD2. Germline values: CDR1 LGHDT, CDR2 YNNKEL (reference sequence). V lost 1 base to trimming and J lost 3 bases; unmatched junction nucleotides: 9. There are 17 residues in the CDR3.

The V and J genes are TRBV6-5 and TRBJ1-6; 7 bases map to TRBD1. This CDR3 spans 14 amino acids. Germline CDR1 and CDR2: MNHEY and SVGAGI. V gave up 6 bases and J gave up 10 bases; unmatched junction bases: 9. The CDR3 sequence: CASSLHRGSSPLHF. CDR3 DNA: TGTGCCAGCAGCCTTCACAGGGGCAGCTCACCCCTCCACTTT.

The J gene is TRBJ2-1, the V gene TRBV27, with TRBD2 identical over 9 bases. Per germline, CDR1 MNHEY and CDR2 SMNVEV (reference sequence). J lost 4 bases, V lost 7 bases, and 11 bases had no gene match. CDR3 size: 16 residues. The CDR3 region has the DNA TGTGCCAGCACTGTTGGGGGGACTAGCCGTTACAATGAGCAGTTCTTC. Translation gives CASTVGGTSRYNEQFF.

This chain connects TRBV7-3 to TRBJ2-1; TRBD1 agrees at 8 bases. The CDR3 has 15 amino acids. Germline V gives CDR1 SGHTA, CDR2 FQGTGA. The V segment lost 5 bases and the J segment 6 bases; nucleotides outside the gene matches: 9. CDR3 sequence reads: CASSPRGQVGNEQFF. CDR3 sequence (DNA): TGTGCCAGCAGCCCCCGGGGACAGGTCGGCAATGAGCAGTTCTTC.

The chain recombines TRBV28 with TRBJ1-1; the D gene is possibly TRBD1 (5 bases). Germline V lookup: CDR1 MDHEN, CDR2 SYDVKM. V lost 2 bases, J lost 5 bases, and 9 bases lay in between. This CDR3 is 13 amino acids long. The CDR3 region is CASSLLGDTEAFF. The CDR3 DNA follows: TGTGCCAGCAGTTTACTAGGGGATACTGAAGCTTTCTTT.

CDR3: CASSDLGQVYSNQPQHF. The CDR3 bases are TGTGCCAGCAGTGATCTAGGACAGGTCTATAGCAATCAGCCCCAGCATTTT. The V gene is TRBV6-1, the J gene TRBJ1-5, with 7 bases fitting TRBD1. The CDR3 totals 17 residues. With V trimmed by 3 bases and J by 0 bases, 8 bases remained unmatched. Germline V gene data show CDR1 as MNHNS and CDR2 as SASEGT.

The chain joins TRBV9 to TRBJ1-3; 8 positions agree with TRBD1. The V and J ends lost 4 bases and 2 bases, in that order; junction bases with no gene match: 5. The CDR3 loop spans 15 amino acids. Germline CDR1 reads SGDLS; CDR2 reads YYNGEE. The CDR3 here is CASSFRTGTGNTIYF. CDR3 sequence (DNA): TGTGCCAGCAGCTTCAGGACAGGGACTGGAAACACCATATATTTT.

The V and J genes are TRBV18 and TRBJ2-7, with 9 bases identical to TRBD1. CDR1 KGHSH and CDR2 LQKENI come from the germline V gene. V shed 3 bases and J 5 bases; nucleotides not matched to a gene: 5. The CDR3 contains 14 residues. The CDR3 loop is CASSPRDRVNEQYF. The DNA for the CDR3 is TGTGCCAGCTCACCCCGGGACAGGGTCAACGAGCAGTACTTC.

This sequence joins TRBV7-2 and TRBJ1-6; weak D call: TRBD1 (5 bases). Germline V CDR1 and CDR2: SGHTA, FQGNSA. The CDR3 spans 15 residues. The V gene lost 5 bases and the J gene lost 7 bases, with 15 bases spanning the gap. CDR3 DNA sequence: TGTGCCAGCAGCCTCCGGGGGGACGGGAATTCACCCCTCCACTTT. It translates to CASSLRGDGNSPLHF.

V and J are TRBV21-1 and TRBJ2-7; the D call of TRBD1 is as the table states it, not checked on the DNA. TRBV21-1 is reported as a pseudogene. The CDR3 extends over 15 amino acids. The CDR3, as DNA: TGTGCCAGCAGCAAAGGGCCGGGACAGGGCGGCGAGCAGTACTTC. It specifies CASSKGPGQGGEQYF.

This clone occurred once. The gene calls are TRBV28 and TRBJ2-7; weak D call: TRBD1 (5 bases). CDR3 length: 13 residues. V dropped 8 bases and J dropped 5 bases, with 16 bases sitting between them. Germline CDR1 reads MDHEN; CDR2 reads SYDVKM. The CDR3 DNA reads as TGTGCCAGCGGCCTCCAGGGATCCCACGAGCAGTACTTC. Translated, it gives CASGLQGSHEQYF.

Points on this clone: The germline gene is not matched at one end of the junction; a read error may be the cause. This chain joins TRBV5-1 and TRBJ2-7, with 8 bases aligning to TRBD1. Per germline, CDR1 SGHRS and CDR2 YFSETQ. This CDR3 spans 13 amino acids. In DNA, the CDR3 is TGCGCAAGCACCGAGACAGGGGCGGTCGAGCAGTACTTC. It is translated as CASTETGAVEQYF. The complete variable domain, with remaining parts taken from reference TRBV5-1 and TRBJ2-7, reads KAGVTQTPRYLIKTRGQQVTLSCSPISGHRSVSWYQQTPGQGLQFLFEYFSETQRNKGNFPGRFSGRQFSNSRSEMNVSTLELGDSALYLCASTETGAVEQYFGPGTRLTVT.

The gene calls are TRBV12-3 or TRBV12-4 and TRBJ2-2; D might be TRBD1 (5 bases). CDR3 length equals 12 residues. Trimming removed 4 bases at V and 6 bases at J, with 6 bases between. The CDR3 DNA sequence: TGTGCCAGCAGTTCCAGGGCCGGGGAGCTGTTTTTT. Translated: CASSSRAGELFF.

This clone came up a few times. A read error may account for a junction end that differs from germline. The genes are TRBV7-6 and TRBJ1-2; D is uncertain. Germline loops: CDR1 SGHVS, CDR2 FNYEAQ. The CDR3 extends over 12 amino acids. The CDR3 DNA reads TGTGCCAGCAGCTCGATCGCCTCGGGTCCCAACTTC. This gives the protein CASSSIASGPNF.

V usage is TRBV27 and J usage is TRBJ2-3; 8 nucleotides agree with TRBD1. The junction had 10 bases not matched to a gene; V was cut back by 2 bases and J by 3 bases. The length of the CDR3 is 17 residues. Germline V lookup: CDR1 MNHEY, CDR2 SMNVEV (reference sequence). CDR3 in amino acids: CASSLALAGGKTDTQYF. The CDR3 nucleotides are TGTGCCAGCAGTTTAGCCCTAGCAGGGGGCAAAACAGATACGCAGTATTTT.

The chain is built from TRBV5-8 and TRBJ2-3, with 7 nucleotides matching TRBD2. The germline gives CDR1 SGHTS, CDR2 YDEGEE. The CDR3 totals 18 residues. Losses at the gene ends were 2 bases for V and 8 bases for J; bases not matched to a gene: 20. CDR3 in DNA: TGTGCCAGCAGCTTAAAAGTACTAGCGATGTTTAGTTTTGGTACGCAGTATTTT. It yields the protein CASSLKVLAMFSFGTQYF. Combining the CDR3 with reference TRBV5-8 and TRBJ2-3 gives the whole variable domain EAGVTQSPTHLIKTRGQQATLRCSPISGHTSVYWYQQALGLGLQFLLWYDEGEERNRGNFPPRFSGRQFPNYSSELNVNALELEDSALYLCASSLKVLAMFSFGTQYFGPGTRLTVL.

This clone was found once. The chain employs TRBV29-1 and TRBJ1-1, with 10 bases that match TRBD1. V lost 7 bases and J lost 3; bases outside the gene matches: 2. This CDR3 has 12 amino acids. The germline V gene has CDR1 SQVTM and CDR2 ANQGSEA. The CDR3 DNA is TGCAGCGACGGGACAGGGGACACTGAAGCTTTCTTT. It encodes CSDGTGDTEAFF.

The rearrangement links TRBV18 to TRBJ2-3; 7 nucleotides match TRBD2. This CDR3 is built from 15 residues. V lost 6 bases to trimming and J lost 0 bases; unmatched junction nucleotides: 6. Germline V gives CDR1 KGHSH, CDR2 LQKENI. CDR3 amino acids: CASSPGGLSTDTQYF. Here the CDR3 DNA reads TGTGCCAGCTCCCCGGGGGGACTCAGCACAGATACGCAGTATTTT. Full variable domain (missing parts from reference TRBV18 and TRBJ2-3): NAGVMQNPRHLVRRRGQEARLRCSPMKGHSHVYWYRQLPEEGLKFMVYLQKENIIDESGMPKERFSAEFPKEGPSILRIQQVVRGDSAAYFCASSPGGLSTDTQYFGPGTRLTVL.

The count of this clone is one. This chain links TRBV27 with TRBJ1-5; the D gene is possibly TRBD1 (6 bases). The length of the CDR3 is 14 residues. V lost 6 bases and J lost 0, with 9 bases in between. The germline V gene has CDR1 MNHEY and CDR2 SMNVEV (reference sequence). The CDR3 nucleotides read TGTGCCAGCAGACAGGGATTTAGCAATCAGCCCCAGCATTTT. This encodes CASRQGFSNQPQHF.

Regarding this clone: The same CDR3 can be traced to other DNA sequences in this sample. J is TRBJ2-7 and V is TRBV7-2; D call uncertain. V lost 1 base, J lost 2 bases, and 9 bases lay in between. The CDR3 is 14 residues long. CDR1 and CDR2 from the germline V gene are SGHTA and FQGNSA. The CDR3, as DNA: TGTGCCAGCAGCTTAGATGGCGGTCCCTACGAGCAGTACTTC. It yields the protein CASSLDGGPYEQYF. The complete variable domain, with remaining parts taken from reference TRBV7-2 and TRBJ2-7, reads GAGVSQSPSNKVTEKGKDVELRCDPISGHTALYWYRQSLGQGLEFLIYFQGNSAPDKSGLPSDRFSAERTGGSVSTLTIQRTQQEDSAVYLCASSLDGGPYEQYFGPGTRLTVT.

The gene calls are TRBV28 and TRBJ1-2; TRBD1 matches at 8 bases. In germline, CDR1 is MDHEN, CDR2 SYDVKM. The CDR3 loop spans 14 amino acids. V dropped 3 bases and J dropped 2; count of bases not matched to a gene: 2. The CDR3 nucleotides are TGTGCCAGCAGTTTCCAGGGGGCCAACTATGGCTACACCTTC. This translates into CASSFQGANYGYTF.

The sample holds one count of this clone. The V and J genes are TRBV4-3 and TRBJ1-1; the match to TRBD1 covers 10 bases. The trim removed 3 bases at V and 7 bases at J, leaving 11 bases unmatched. Germline CDR1 is LGHNA and CDR2 is YSLEER. This CDR3 is 16 amino acids long. The CDR3 reads CASSHAQGQGTFEAFF. As DNA, the CDR3 is TGCGCCAGCAGCCACGCCCAGGGACAGGGGACGTTTGAAGCTTTCTTT.

This sequence joins TRBV5-8 and TRBJ2-3; D perhaps matches TRBD1 (6 bases). This CDR3 has 14 amino acids. Germline V gives CDR1 SGHTS, CDR2 YDEGEE. V lost 1 base and J lost 2, with 8 bases in between. The CDR3 DNA reads TGTGCCAGCAGCTTGACAGGGAACACAGATACGCAGTATTTT. Its protein product is CASSLTGNTDTQYF.

Only one count was recorded for this clone. This rearrangement joins TRBV6-5 to TRBJ2-7, with 7 bases that match TRBD1. The CDR3 totals 13 residues. Germline CDR1 MNHEY, CDR2 SVGAGI. The V and J ends lost 7 bases and 2 bases, in that order; junction bases with no gene match: 5. The CDR3 reads CASKERGPYEQYF. The CDR3 bases are TGTGCCAGCAAAGAGAGGGGGCCCTACGAGCAGTACTTC.

In its sample, this clone was seen once. The chain combines TRBV29-1 with TRBJ2-7, with a tentative D call TRBD1 (5 bases). CDR3 length: 13 amino acids. V gave up 2 bases and J gave up 2 bases, with 10 bases separating them. Germline CDR1 reads SQVTM; CDR2 reads ANQGSEA. In nucleotides, the CDR3 is TGCAGCGTTGAACGCAGGGCGACCTACGAGCAGTACTTC. This codes for CSVERRATYEQYF.